This T cell receptor beta chain derives from a study of T cells after posttransplantation cyclophosphamide. TCRdb's copy holds only in-frame clones and misses some; the assay was immunoSEQ multiplex PCR. The table records around 66,000 clones, roughly 95% of them present only once. In its sample, this clone was seen once. What it recognizes is unknown. The related graft donor's blood sample was taken on the day of bone marrow donation. Broader study findings: TRB overlap between skin or GI tissue T cells and blood was limited. Recipient CMV seropositivity and CMV reactivation strongly tracked TRB clonality. Donor CD8+ memory clones often dominated recipient blood repertoires at later times.

Trimming stripped 1 base from V and 1 base from J, with 11 bases between. The CDR3 is made up of 16 amino acids. Material: PBMCs. The rearrangement links TRBV23-1 to TRBJ1-5; D not certain. TRBV23-1 counts as an open reading frame of uncertain function. The clonotype originates from a woman in her 30s in good health and a related stem cell transplant donor. The CDR3 nucleotides are TGCGCCAGCAGTCAATTGCAACAACGAAGCAATCAGCCCCAGCATTTT. This codes for CASSQLQQRSNQPQHF.